This T cell receptor (beta chain) stems from a study of human T cells and chemical hapten exposure. Study information: Diphenylcyclopropenone was administered weekly to the scalp of patients throughout the approximately 23-week study. The study's findings and limits: There were significantly more large CDR3 similarity clusters among expanded TCRs than among controls.

TCRdb fed the RACE reads into MiXCR, producing one record per CDR3 protein. Of about 350,000 distinct CDR3 sequences in the sample, about 6% were seen once. This clonotype was counted ten times or more. Antigen: not known. This sample's time point: patch test 2, 6 weeks after DPC sensitization. The treatment is: therapeutic diphenylcyclopropenone sensitization with weekly scalp DPC. Alopecia patients deemed DPC-suitable, aged 18 to 70, excluding pregnancy. The sequencing used whole blood, collected in connection with sensitization to the hapten diphenylcyclopropenone (DPC). The receptor was derived from a woman younger than 35 with alopecia areata. Some clones in this sample may be carry-over from other donors' samples.

The CDR3 spells CASSQGIKGANQPQHF. Written as DNA, the CDR3 is TGTGCCAGCAGCCAAGGAATCAAGGGGGCCAATCAGCCCCAGCATTTT. The chain carries TRBV3-1 and TRBJ1-5, with TRBD1 identical over 7 bases. Germline values: CDR1 LGHDT, CDR2 YNNKEL (reference sequence). The CDR3 sequence is 16 residues long. V lost 1 base to trimming and J lost 3 bases; unmatched junction nucleotides: 6.